Reported below is one T cell receptor (beta chain). V was clipped by 8 bases and J by 0 bases, with 8 bases between them. The CDR3 spans 13 residues. The source of the sample is a study of CD8 T cells in Susac syndrome. The authors carried out high-throughput sequencing of TCR beta. They applied it to CD8+ and CD4+ T cells obtained from blood. Purification of the CD8+ and CD4+ T cells relied on negative isolation, and TEMRA cells underwent FACS enrichment. Random hexamers were used to reverse transcribe roughly 0.45 to 1 ug of RNA. The immunoSEQ assay covered 54 Vbeta and 13 Jbeta segments for CDR3. TCRdb recomputed calls from the immunoSEQ multiplex PCR reads with MiXCR, one row per CDR3 protein. The data show 350,000 to 550,000 distinct CDR3 sequences, with around 85% seen just once and approximately 0.11% held by the top ten.

The chain has TRBV12-3 or TRBV12-4 and TRBJ1-3, with D unclear. The receptor's source is a human donor with multiple sclerosis. The sequencing input was CD8+ T cells from PBMCs. CDR3 in DNA: TGTGCCAGCGGAGTCCTCTCTGGAAACACCATATATTTT. This encodes CASGVLSGNTIYF.